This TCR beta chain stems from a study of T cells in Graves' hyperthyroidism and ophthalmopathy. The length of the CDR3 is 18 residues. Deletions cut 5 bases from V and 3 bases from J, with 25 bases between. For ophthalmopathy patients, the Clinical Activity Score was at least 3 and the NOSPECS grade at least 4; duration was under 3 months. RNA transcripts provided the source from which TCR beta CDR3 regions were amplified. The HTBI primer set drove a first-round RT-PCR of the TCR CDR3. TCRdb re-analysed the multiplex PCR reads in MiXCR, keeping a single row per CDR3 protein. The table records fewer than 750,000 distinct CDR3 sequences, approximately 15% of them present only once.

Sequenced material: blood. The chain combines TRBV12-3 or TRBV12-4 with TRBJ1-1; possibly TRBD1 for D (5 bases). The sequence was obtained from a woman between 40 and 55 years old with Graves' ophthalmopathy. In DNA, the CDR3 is TGTGCCAGCAGTGTAGGGTGGCAGGGAAGGCTTGCGGACACTGAAGCTTTCTTT. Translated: CASSVGWQGRLADTEAFF.